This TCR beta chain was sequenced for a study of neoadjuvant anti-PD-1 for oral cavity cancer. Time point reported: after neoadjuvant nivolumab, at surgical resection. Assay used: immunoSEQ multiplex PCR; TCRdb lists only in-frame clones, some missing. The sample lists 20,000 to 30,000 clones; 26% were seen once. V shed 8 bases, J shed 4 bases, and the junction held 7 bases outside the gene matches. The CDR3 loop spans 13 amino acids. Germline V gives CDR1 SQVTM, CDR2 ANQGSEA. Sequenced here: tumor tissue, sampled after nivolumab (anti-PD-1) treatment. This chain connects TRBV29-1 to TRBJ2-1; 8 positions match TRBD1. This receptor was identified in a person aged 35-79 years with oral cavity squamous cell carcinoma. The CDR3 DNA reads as TGCAGCATCACCGGGACAGGATACAATGAGCAGTTCTTC. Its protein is CSITGTGYNEQFF.